These 32 T cell receptor beta chains came from one sample sequenced in a study of cytomegalovirus exposure and HLA in healthy donors. The primer mix had 60 Vbeta and 13 Jbeta primers. This table comes from immunoSEQ multiplex PCR, and its TCRdb copy is limited to in-frame clones, with some not included. The data show under 200,000 clones, 68% seen once. Specimen: PBMCs. These receptors were obtained from a man aged 50 to 59 in good health and CMV-seronegative.

The chain recombines TRBV4-2 with TRBJ2-5; 9 bases line up with TRBD2. The CDR3 loop spans 15 amino acids. V shed 0 bases and J 4 bases; nucleotides not matched to a gene: 3. CDR1 is LGHNA and CDR2 is YNFKEQ in the germline V gene. DNA for the CDR3: TGTGCCAGCAGCCAAGATACGACTAGCGGAGAGACCCAGTACTTC. Its protein is CASSQDTTSGETQYF.

The chain employs TRBV5-1 and TRBJ1-2; unclear D gene. This CDR3 is built from 13 residues. Germline V gene lookup returns CDR1 SGHRS and CDR2 YFSETQ. The ends were cut back, 0 bases at V and 8 bases at J, with 11 bases in the middle. CDR3 region: CASSLVGERGYTF. DNA for the CDR3: TGCGCCAGCAGCTTGGTCGGGGAAAGGGGCTACACCTTC.

This chain connects TRBV14 to TRBJ1-4; 7 bases are a match to TRBD1. The CDR3 covers 16 residues. CDR1 and CDR2 (germline): SGHDN, FVKESK. J was trimmed by 7 bases and V by 0 bases; bases with no gene match: 8. The CDR3 spells CASSQDIGGGIEKLFF. CDR3 sequence (DNA): TGTGCCAGCAGCCAAGATATTGGAGGGGGCATTGAAAAACTGTTTTTT.

J is TRBJ2-1 and V is TRBV9; TRBD2 matches 9 bases. The germline CDR1 and CDR2 sequences are SGDLS and YYNGEE. V was clipped by 0 bases and J by 5 bases; unmatched bases: 9. This CDR3 region has 17 residues. Written as DNA, the CDR3 is TGTGCCAGCAGCGTAGCTGGGGCGGGGGGGCCCCACAATGAGCAGTTCTTC. Translating gives CASSVAGAGGPHNEQFF.

The chain has TRBV2 and TRBJ1-6; 7 bases agree with TRBD1. Germline CDR1 reads SNHLY; CDR2 reads FYNNEI. The CDR3 sequence is 13 residues long. The V and J ends lost 9 bases and 10 bases, in that order; junction bases with no gene match: 9. In DNA, the CDR3 is TGTGCCAGTGTTGACAGGGTCGGCTCACCCCTCCACTTT. It codes for CASVDRVGSPLHF.

This chain uses TRBV5-1 with TRBJ2-7; no firm D call. V was shortened by 4 bases and J by 4 bases, with 21 bases between the two germline ends. This CDR3 is built from 16 residues. Germline values: CDR1 SGHRS, CDR2 YFSETQ. The CDR3 coding sequence is TGCGCCAGCAGCCCCGAACGAGGCTACAATCCTTACGAGCAGTACTTC. It codes for CASSPERGYNPYEQYF.

This chain links TRBV7-2 with TRBJ1-2; D is possibly TRBD1 (5 bases). CDR1 SGHTA and CDR2 FQGNSA come from the germline V gene. Deletions cut 5 bases from V and 4 bases from J, with 8 bases between. The CDR3 contains 12 residues. CDR3 amino acids: CASSATVYGYTF. The CDR3 coding sequence is TGTGCCAGCAGCGCGACAGTCTATGGCTACACCTTC.

V gene TRBV7-2 combines with J gene TRBJ1-2, with D unresolved. Per germline, CDR1 SGHTA and CDR2 FQGNSA. This CDR3 comprises 12 residues. V was clipped by 3 bases and J by 8 bases, with 10 bases between them. As DNA, the CDR3 is TGTGCCAGCAGCTTCGGGGTATGGGGCTACACCTTC. This translates into CASSFGVWGYTF. Supplemented by reference TRBV7-2 and TRBJ1-2, the full variable domain reads GAGVSQSPSNKVTEKGKDVELRCDPISGHTALYWYRQSLGQGLEFLIYFQGNSAPDKSGLPSDRFSAERTGGSVSTLTIQRTQQEDSAVYLCASSFGVWGYTFGSGTRLTVV.

The rearrangement joins TRBV27 to TRBJ1-5; TRBD1 matches 9 bases. V was clipped by 1 base and J by 2 bases; unmatched bases: 6. Germline assignment: CDR1 MNHEY and CDR2 SMNVEV (reference sequence). The length of the CDR3 is 17 residues. The CDR3 reads CASSLLGGDRGNQPQHF. Here the CDR3 DNA reads TGTGCCAGCAGTTTATTGGGGGGGGACAGGGGCAATCAGCCCCAGCATTTT.

The genes are TRBV5-4 and TRBJ1-2; D may be TRBD1 (6 bases). The germline V and J ends were trimmed by 2 bases and 5 bases, with 16 bases remaining between them. Germline V CDR1 and CDR2: SGHNT, YYREEE (reference sequence). CDR3 size: 15 residues. The CDR3: CASSLSTGIQYGYTF. The CDR3 bases are TGTGCCAGCAGCTTATCCACAGGGATCCAATATGGCTACACCTTC. Together with reference TRBV5-4 and TRBJ1-2, the CDR3 gives the full variable domain: ETGVTQSPTHLIKTRGQQVTLRCSSQSGHNTVSWYQQALGQGPQFIFQYYREEENGRGNFPPRFSGLQFPNYSSELNVNALELDDSALYLCASSLSTGIQYGYTFGSGTRLTVV.

The chain uses TRBV7-9 and TRBJ2-7, with TRBD2 matching over 7 bases. The V and J ends lost 5 bases and 2 bases, in that order; junction bases with no gene match: 6. Germline V lookup: CDR1 SEHNR, CDR2 FQNEAQ (reference sequence). The CDR3 consists of 14 residues. The CDR3 coding sequence is TGTGCCAGCAGCACTCCGGGACTAACCTACGAGCAGTACTTC. It is translated as CASSTPGLTYEQYF. The entire variable domain, with the rest obtained from reference TRBV7-9 and TRBJ2-7, is as follows: DTGVSQNPRHKITKRGQNVTFRCDPISEHNRLYWYRQTLGQGPEFLTYFQNEAQLEKSRLLSDRFSAERPKGSFSTLEIQRTEQGDSAMYLCASSTPGLTYEQYFGPGTRLTVT.

The chain recombines TRBV7-3 with TRBJ1-4, with D possibly being TRBD1 (6 bases). The CDR3 covers 13 residues. The V gene's germline CDR1 is SGHTA and CDR2 FQGTGA. The V end lost 1 base, the J end lost 11 bases, and 11 bases lay between the germline ends. The chain's CDR3 is CASSLSRGGKLFF. CDR3 sequence (DNA): TGTGCCAGCAGCTTAAGCAGGGGAGGGAAACTGTTTTTT.

This clone was recorded only once. The rearrangement uses TRBV6-1 and TRBJ2-1; 11 bases match TRBD1. Germline V gene sequence: CDR1 MNHNS, CDR2 SASEGT. Germline trimming cut 4 bases from V and 0 bases from J; bases unmatched to any gene: 8. The CDR3 is made up of 18 amino acids. CDR3: CASSARGQGASSYNEQFF. The CDR3 DNA is TGTGCCAGCAGTGCGAGAGGACAGGGGGCGAGCTCCTACAATGAGCAGTTCTTC.

The V gene is TRBV5-1, the J gene TRBJ2-1; D is possibly TRBD2 (6 bases). The CDR3 runs to 13 residues. Trimming removed 1 base at V and 8 bases at J, with 10 bases between. The germline V gene encodes CDR1 SGHRS and CDR2 YFSETQ. The CDR3, as DNA: TGCGCCAGCAGCTTGCTGCGGGGACATGAGCAGTTCTTC. It yields the protein CASSLLRGHEQFF.

This clone has a single count. The gene calls are TRBV19 and TRBJ2-6, with 10 bases identical to TRBD1. Germline assignment: CDR1 LNHDA and CDR2 SQIVND (reference sequence). This CDR3 comprises 16 residues. V lost 5 bases and J lost 4; bases outside the gene matches: 5. This CDR3 is CASSPRQGAGANVLTF. CDR3 nucleotides: TGTGCCAGTAGTCCCCGACAGGGGGCCGGGGCCAACGTCCTGACTTTC.

The chain couples TRBV10-3 to TRBJ1-5; D gene ambiguous. V dropped 10 bases and J dropped 2 bases, with 12 bases sitting between them. The CDR3 is 13 residues long. Germline V gene lookup returns CDR1 ENHRY and CDR2 SYGVKD. CDR3 sequence reads: CATNEGGNQPQHF. CDR3 nucleotides: TGTGCCACAAATGAGGGTGGCAATCAGCCCCAGCATTTT.

This chain connects TRBV7-3 to TRBJ1-1, with 10 bases identical to TRBD1. V gave up 5 bases and J gave up 0 bases; unmatched junction bases: 6. CDR3 length equals 16 residues. CDR1 SGHTA and CDR2 FQGTGA come from the germline V gene. Written as DNA, the CDR3 is TGTGCCAGCAGCCCCCGGGACAGGGGAATGAACACTGAAGCTTTCTTT. Translation: CASSPRDRGMNTEAFF. Full variable domain (remainder filled in from reference TRBV7-3 and TRBJ1-1): GAGVSQTPSNKVTEKGKYVELRCDPISGHTALYWYRQSLGQGPEFLIYFQGTGAADDSGLPNDRFFAVRPEGSVSTLKIQRTERGDSAVYLCASSPRDRGMNTEAFFGQGTRLTVV.

This chain uses TRBV7-9 with TRBJ2-3; TRBD2 aligns across 8 bases. Trimming cost V 3 bases and J 0 bases; bases outside gene matches: 2. The CDR3 is 15 amino acids. The V gene's germline CDR1 is SEHNR and CDR2 FQNEAQ (reference sequence). The CDR3 spells CASSLGTRSTDTQYF. In nucleotides, the CDR3 is TGTGCCAGCAGCTTGGGGACTAGAAGCACAGATACGCAGTATTTT.

This rearrangement joins TRBV28 to TRBJ1-1; unclear D gene. The CDR3 covers 11 residues. V gave up 5 bases and J gave up 11 bases, with 12 bases separating them. In germline, CDR1 is MDHEN, CDR2 SYDVKM. In DNA, the CDR3 is TGTGCCAGCAGTCCCGGACGGGAGGCTTTCTTT. Amino acid sequence: CASSPGREAFF.

CDR3 in DNA: TGTGCCAGCAGTTTAAGAAGGGGCCCCAACTATGGCTACACCTTC. It specifies CASSLRRGPNYGYTF. V gene TRBV27 combines with J gene TRBJ1-2; weak D call: TRBD1 (5 bases). The CDR3 extends over 15 amino acids. V lost 2 bases and J 2 bases, leaving 12 bases between the germline ends. CDR1 is MNHEY, CDR2 SMNVEV, per germline (reference sequence).

V gene TRBV6-6 combines with J gene TRBJ1-5, with 8 bases that match TRBD1. CDR3 length equals 16 residues. Per the germline V gene, CDR1 is MNHNY and CDR2 is SVGAGI (reference sequence). Trimming removed 6 bases from V and 0 bases from J; junction bases left unmatched: 7. CDR3 amino acids: CASRTQGAYSNQPQHF. CDR3 DNA sequence: TGTGCCAGCAGAACTCAGGGGGCCTATAGCAATCAGCCCCAGCATTTT.

J is TRBJ2-3 and V is TRBV28, with 9 bases matching TRBD2. The CDR3 has 18 residues. Germline loops: CDR1 MDHEN, CDR2 SYDVKM. The V gene end was trimmed by 4 bases and the J gene end by 2 bases; junction bases not matched to a gene: 13. CDR3 sequence reads: CASSYPGVAGGPTDTQYF. CDR3 in DNA: TGTGCCAGCAGTTACCCCGGGGTGGCGGGGGGGCCCACAGATACGCAGTATTTT.

The chain couples TRBV7-2 to TRBJ2-2; TRBD1 matches at 9 bases. From germline, CDR1 is SGHTA and CDR2 FQGNSA. CDR3 length equals 15 residues. V dropped 3 bases and J dropped 5; count of bases not matched to a gene: 4. The CDR3 bases are TGTGCCAGCAGCTTCCCGGGACAGGGAACCGGGGAGCTGTTTTTT. Translated: CASSFPGQGTGELFF.

This clone was counted a few times. The J gene is TRBJ1-2, the V gene TRBV18, with D maybe TRBD1 (6 bases). The V and J ends lost 6 bases and 8 bases respectively, with 22 bases between them. Germline CDR1 and CDR2: KGHSH and LQKENI. The CDR3 spans 15 residues. The CDR3 here is CASSSKDSRQGGYTF. In DNA, the CDR3 is TGTGCCAGCTCTTCCAAGGACAGCCGGCAGGGGGGCTACACCTTC.

The genes are TRBV14 and TRBJ1-2; 7 bases map to TRBD1. The CDR3 has 15 amino acids. Germline assignment: CDR1 SGHDN and CDR2 FVKESK. Unmatched junction bases numbered 9, after V lost 4 bases and J lost 4 bases. Written as DNA, the CDR3 is TGTGCCAGCAGCCCCGGGACAGTCTTATCCTATGGCTACACCTTC. Its translation is CASSPGTVLSYGYTF.

This chain uses TRBV7-3 with TRBJ1-1; the D gene is possibly TRBD1 (6 bases). Looked up from germline, CDR1 is SGHTA and CDR2 is FQGTGA. V was pared by 4 bases and J by 0 bases, with 18 bases between. The CDR3 consists of 17 residues. The CDR3 DNA is TGTGCCAGCAGCTCCCGGGGGGGCGGAGTAATGAACACTGAAGCTTTCTTT. This encodes CASSSRGGGVMNTEAFF.

The chain links TRBV7-2 to TRBJ2-3; 7 bases line up with TRBD2. After removal of 0 bases from V and 2 bases from J, the junction contained 2 bases not matched to a gene. The CDR3 has 15 amino acids. CDR1 and CDR2 (germline): SGHTA, FQGNSA. In DNA form, the CDR3 reads TGTGCCAGCAGCTTAGCGGGGGGGACCACAGATACGCAGTATTTT. Translated: CASSLAGGTTDTQYF.

The J gene is TRBJ2-7, the V gene TRBV11-3; D is perhaps TRBD1 (6 bases). CDR1 and CDR2 from the germline V gene are SGHNT and YENEEA. V was trimmed by 0 bases and J by 1 base, leaving 10 bases between them. The CDR3 consists of 15 residues. In DNA form, the CDR3 reads TGTGCCAGCAGCTTAGACTCCAGGGGATCCTACGAGCAGTACTTC. Its protein is CASSLDSRGSYEQYF.

This clone was detected only a few times. The rearrangement links TRBV27 to TRBJ1-2; 7 positions match TRBD1. J gave up 6 bases and V 5 bases, and 9 bases lay outside the gene matches. Germline-derived CDR1 and CDR2 are MNHEY and SMNVEV (reference sequence). The CDR3 covers 14 residues. The CDR3 here is CASSPLDRWNGYTF. As DNA, the CDR3 is TGTGCCAGCAGTCCCCTGGACAGGTGGAATGGCTACACCTTC.

V is TRBV4-2 and J is TRBJ1-1, with 11 bases matching TRBD1. CDR3 length equals 16 residues. Germline V gene data show CDR1 as LGHNA and CDR2 as YNFKEQ. With V trimmed by 1 base and J by 4 bases, 5 bases remained unmatched. The CDR3 reads CASSQVFGTGGTEAFF. The CDR3 nucleotides are TGTGCCAGCAGCCAAGTATTCGGGACAGGGGGCACTGAAGCTTTCTTT.

This clone was recorded once. V usage is TRBV11-1 and J usage is TRBJ1-4, with D unresolved. This CDR3 spans 14 amino acids. Germline CDR1 and CDR2: SGHAT and FQDESV (reference sequence). V was cut by 8 bases and J by 0 bases, with 10 bases left in between. The CDR3 bases are TGTGCCAGCCGGGAACTTGCAACTAATGAAAAACTGTTTTTT. Translated, it gives CASRELATNEKLFF.

V gene TRBV5-1 combines with J gene TRBJ2-7; TRBD1 agrees at 11 bases. Looked up from germline, CDR1 is SGHRS and CDR2 is YFSETQ. This CDR3 region has 15 residues. V dropped 4 bases and J dropped 3; count of bases not matched to a gene: 6. CDR3 in DNA: TGCGCCAGCAGCCTCGGACAGGGGGCAAGCTACGAGCAGTACTTC. This codes for CASSLGQGASYEQYF. The full variable domain, with the rest looked up from reference TRBV5-1 and TRBJ2-7, is KAGVTQTPRYLIKTRGQQVTLSCSPISGHRSVSWYQQTPGQGLQFLFEYFSETQRNKGNFPGRFSGRQFSNSRSEMNVSTLELGDSALYLCASSLGQGASYEQYFGPGTRLTVT.